The text below deals with one T cell receptor beta chain. These data are taken from a study of blood T cell repertoires in COVID-19. Per the germline V gene, CDR1 is SGHDT and CDR2 is YYEEEE. CDR3 length: 15 amino acids. V shed 4 bases and J shed 0 bases, with 10 bases lying between them. The repertoire was sequenced with immunoSEQ multiplex PCR; TCRdb's copy has only in-frame clones and lacks some. The profile shows 110,000 or so clones, 85% of them singletons. This receptor was identified in a human donor in a cohort sampled during active COVID-19. The sequencing input was peripheral blood. The chain uses TRBV5-6 and TRBJ1-4; D is unclear. The CDR3 protein is CASSPARATNEKLFF. CDR3 coding DNA: TGTGCCAGCAGCCCTGCGAGAGCAACTAATGAAAAACTGTTTTTT.